This TCR beta chain was captured in a study of blood T cell repertoires in COVID-19. About the research overall: T cells, B-cell-depleted T cells, or PBMCs supplied cDNA or gDNA.

The CDR3 is made up of 15 amino acids. Looked up from germline, CDR1 is MDHEN and CDR2 is SYDVKM. V was pared by 3 bases and J by 0 bases, with 1 base of the junction left unmatched. Study processing details: Reference gene primers were amplified, and this amplification served to estimate nucleated cell counts. The data were produced by immunoSEQ multiplex PCR, yet TCRdb's version contains in-frame clones alone and is incomplete. Clone size and the V and J calls come from that table; the DNA yielded D and trimming. In the table there are a few hundred thousand clones, roughly 87% of which are singletons.

This clonotype was obtained from a young man with acute COVID-19. Sequencing was performed on PBMCs or T cells enriched from blood (not recorded which). The rearrangement joins TRBV28 to TRBJ2-3; 9 bases align to TRBD2. This CDR3 is CASSLTSGSTDTQYF. CDR3 DNA sequence: TGTGCCAGCAGTTTGACTAGCGGCAGCACAGATACGCAGTATTTT.